The present TCR beta chain was sequenced within a study of blood T cell repertoires in COVID-19. Study-wide context: Sites across the United States, Italy and Spain contributed samples from acute and convalescent COVID-19. PBMCs, B-cell-depleted T cells, or T cells were the source of the cDNA or gDNA that made up the material.

The CDR3 is 14 amino acids. Germline V lookup: CDR1 LNHDA, CDR2 SQIVND (reference sequence). V dropped 9 bases and J dropped 1 base, with 12 bases sitting between them. Under the authors' procedure: By means of reference gene primer amplification, nucleated cell counts were estimated. The method was immunoSEQ multiplex PCR; TCRdb's version includes in-frame clones alone and lacks a portion of them. V, J and clone size are those of that table, while D and trimming were read from the DNA. Of more than 150,000 clones in the sample, 89% were seen once. The gene calls are TRBV19 and TRBJ2-2; D is undetermined. The sequence came from a man between 60 and 70 years old with acute or convalescent COVID-19. The sequencing sample was made of peripheral blood. The CDR3 coding sequence is TGTGCCAGAGTCGGTGGGCTGAACACCGGGGAGCTGTTTTTT. It is translated as CARVGGLNTGELFF. Filled out from reference TRBV19 and TRBJ2-2, the complete variable domain reads DGGITQSPKYLFRKEGQNVTLSCEQNLNHDAMYWYRQDPGQGLRLIYYSQIVNDFQKGDIAEGYSVSREKKESFPLTVTSAQKNPTAFYLCARVGGLNTGELFFGEGSRLTVL.